This is a list of T cell receptor beta chains from one sample in a study of blood T cell repertoires in COVID-19. The protocol was immunoSEQ multiplex PCR, while the TCRdb copy is restricted to in-frame clones and leaves out a portion. In the table there are 100,000 to 150,000 clones, about four fifths of which are singletons. The sample was peripheral blood. The receptors here all came from a man in his thirties or forties with COVID-19, enrolled during active disease. Both conserved end residues are part of each CDR3.

CASSIQGFGNQPQHF | TRBJ1-5 | TRBV19
CASSHQLGTVTRDTQYF | TRBJ2-3 | TRBV28
CASSPGTSGYNEQFF | TRBJ2-1 | TRBV6-5
CASSLVGGQPQHF | TRBJ1-5 | TRBV12-3/TRBV12-4
CASSKVLLGTGVLYEQFF | TRBJ2-1 | TRBV6-1
CSTGTGTGGNTEAFF | TRBJ1-1 | TRBV29-1
CAWVSRDRVYNEQFF | TRBJ2-1 | TRBV30
CASSMGRGAGELFF | TRBJ2-2 | TRBV19
CASKRLKNTEAFF | TRBJ1-1 | TRBV27
CASSFYRAGDTEAFF | TRBJ1-1 | TRBV11-3
CASSRGGAGSQPQHF | TRBJ1-5 | TRBV2
CAISFQDGGTDTQYF | TRBJ2-3 | TRBV10-3
CASSLESGTAYGYTF | TRBJ1-2 | TRBV5-1
CASSLIPYNQPQHF | TRBJ1-5 | TRBV27
CASSEWLAEETQYF | TRBJ2-5 | TRBV6-1
CASSVVAGEKLFF | TRBJ1-4 | TRBV9
CASSYSSLQRYRAGRPQHF | TRBJ1-5 | TRBV6-2/TRBV6-3
CASSKVRGGVSGNTIYF | TRBJ1-3 | TRBV21-1
CASSPGTRGHEQFF | TRBJ2-1 | TRBV9
CASSVAGISGNTIYF | TRBJ1-3 | TRBV9
CASSLSGSPYNEQFF | TRBJ2-1 | TRBV4-2
CASSLGADRGGSPLHF | TRBJ1-6 | TRBV5-4
CASSLGPYGYTF | TRBJ1-2 | TRBV28
CASSSSGGDNEQFF | TRBJ2-1 | TRBV27
CASSPPGQTNTEAFF | TRBJ1-1 | TRBV18
CASSYSREAPNEKLFF | TRBJ1-4 | TRBV6-6
CATSRESFRDRGSYEQYF | TRBJ2-7 | TRBV15
CARIQTGDVSGYTF | TRBJ1-2 | TRBV5-3
CASSLIPGAHDSGANVLTF | TRBJ2-6 | TRBV5-1
CASSLGGGWDQPQHF | TRBJ1-5 | TRBV5-1
CASSEGTGGGEQYF | TRBJ2-7 | TRBV6-1
CSVVLSGTSGLNEQFF | TRBJ2-1 | TRBV29-1
CATSRSTSTDEQFF | TRBJ2-1 | TRBV15
CASRRDTSYNEQFF | TRBJ2-1 | TRBV19
CASSPHGGSNQPQHF | TRBJ1-5 | TRBV28
CSVVGGNRGGYTF | TRBJ1-2 | TRBV29-1
CASRIGGIQETQYF | TRBJ2-5 | TRBV5-1
CASSPRTGTVGYTF | TRBJ1-2 | TRBV11-2
CASSLGTEGWKEQFF | TRBJ2-1 | TRBV5-6